The text below deals with one T cell receptor (beta chain). This clonotype was counted between two and nine times. Its antigen specificity is not known. It has no much larger one-base neighbor in the sample; base qualities were not kept. The reads were generated on an Illumina HiSeq 2500. Quantitative 5'-RACE with molecular barcodes was the method used to prepare the TCR beta libraries. The paper's processing steps were these. A new computational method, built on a probabilistic model of VDJ rearrangement, was used to identify disease-linked TCR variants. The public reads were reprocessed in TCRdb via fastp at Q25 and MiXCR, keeping in-frame beta chains. Each entry is one CDR3 protein sequence, shown with its most common DNA and genes. TCRdb, not the authors, supplied the V and J calls. A total of around 540,000 distinct CDR3 sequences appear in this sample, more than 9.5% of them only once. Over 6.5% of the sample is in the top ten clones.

This record belongs to a study of CD8 T cells in ankylosing spondylitis (dated by TCRdb to the late 2010s). Regarding the complete study: The study set out to find disease-linked TCR variants by profiling T cell receptor beta repertoires in ankylosing spondylitis patients and healthy donors. The full study cohort was made up of about two dozen ankylosing spondylitis patients and over 90 healthy donors. Samples of peripheral blood were taken, and for ankylosing spondylitis patients, synovial fluid was collected as well. What the authors observed across the whole study: A TCR beta motif made up of about eight highly homologous amino acid variants appeared to be characteristic of blood from ankylosing spondylitis patients. Some TCR beta motif variants had previously been reported in synovial fluid and blood of reactive arthritis patients, which suggested common disease-initiation mechanisms. In peripheral blood, the disease-linked clones were found at relatively low frequencies and had a CD8+ phenotype. According to the report, matched synovial fluid samples from ankylosing spondylitis patients were significantly enriched for the disease-linked clones.

From a lookup of the germline V gene (reference sequence), CDR1 and CDR2 are SEHNR and FQNEAQ. The CDR3 measures 15 amino acids from cysteine to phenylalanine. Kept here is only the CDR3 DNA, which spans 45 bases and is read in frame from base 1. Deletion took 5 bases off V and 0 bases off J, with a span of 11 bases between the germline ends. The V and J segments used are TRBV7-9 and TRBJ1-3; the D gene is perhaps TRBD1, on 5 matching bases. The sequencing input was blood, either unsorted or a sorted T cell fraction (not recorded which). The clonotype was recovered from a male donor with ankylosing spondylitis. The base sequence is TGTGCCAGCAGCACAGACAGAGACTCTGGAAACACCATATATTTT. Its protein is CASSTDRDSGNTIYF. Beyond the CDR3, the reference TRBV7-9 and TRBJ1-3 genes provide the residues; the full variable domain reads: DTGVSQNPRHKITKRGQNVTFRCDPISEHNRLYWYRQTLGQGPEFLTYFQNEAQLEKSRLLSDRFSAERPKGSFSTLEIQRTEQGDSAMYLCASSTDRDSGNTIYFGEGSWLTVV.